Listed below are T cell receptor beta chains from one sample, sequenced in a study of cytomegalovirus exposure and HLA in healthy donors. Data came from immunoSEQ multiplex PCR; TCRdb stores just in-frame clones and leaves some out. This sample has about 75,000 clones, with roughly 84% found just once. The sample comprised PBMCs. Every receptor here comes from a man in his 70s in good health and CMV-seropositive. Each CDR3 is given with its conserved first and last residue. A D gene is named only where the DNA matches it firmly. Part of the rows lack a size; the others show once, few, many or a class for expanded clones.

CASSSTLHTQYF	TGTGCCAGCAGCTCCACTCTTCATACGCAGTATTTT	TRBV7-2	TRBJ2-3	.	.
CASSAGSSGSYNEQFF	TGCGCCAGCAGTGCGGGCTCTAGCGGGAGTTACAATGAGCAGTTCTTC	TRBV10-1	TRBJ2-1	.	TRBD2
CASSLGAGYEQYF	TGTGCCAGCAGCCTTGGCGCGGGCTACGAGCAGTACTTC	TRBV7-2	TRBJ2-7	.	.
CASSEIRGPSSYNEQFF	TGTGCCAGCAGTGAGATCAGGGGCCCGAGCTCCTACAATGAGCAGTTCTTC	TRBV6-1	TRBJ2-1	.	.
CASSLAGTGTGNTIYF	TGTGCCAGCAGCTTAGCAGGGACAGGGACGGGAAACACCATATATTTT	TRBV7-2	TRBJ1-3	.	TRBD1
CASSERWTSGRCEQYF	TGTGCCAGCAGTGAAAGATGGACTAGCGGGAGATGCGAGCAGTACTTC	TRBV2	TRBJ2-7	once	TRBD2
CASSPLLVLGYGYTF	TGTGCCAGCAGCCCCCTTCTGGTTCTAGGCTATGGCTACACCTTC	TRBV7-2	TRBJ1-2	.	.
CSVEGYSNDEQFF	TGCAGCGTTGAAGGCTACTCTAACGATGAGCAGTTCTTC	TRBV29-1	TRBJ2-1	.	.
CASSLLWDSTEAFF	TGCGCCAGCAGCTTGTTGTGGGACAGCACTGAAGCTTTCTTT	TRBV5-1	TRBJ1-1	.	TRBD1
CASSTRQGPNEKLFF	TGTGCCAGCAGCACCAGACAGGGCCCTAATGAAAAACTGTTTTTT	TRBV7-2	TRBJ1-4	.	TRBD1
CASSRLAGLRETQYF	TGTGCCAGCAGCAGACTAGCGGGCCTCCGAGAGACCCAGTACTTC	TRBV2	TRBJ2-5	.	TRBD2
CASSLTTGELFF	TGTGCCAGCAGCCTAACGACCGGGGAGCTGTTTTTT	TRBV7-9	TRBJ2-2	.	.
CASSQSTNEKLFF	TGTGCCAGCAGCCAGTCAACTAATGAAAAACTGTTTTTT	TRBV6-6	TRBJ1-4	once	.
CASSVAWGAASGFEDEQFF	TGTGCCAGCAGCGTAGCGTGGGGGGCGGCTAGCGGGTTTGAGGATGAGCAGTTCTTC	TRBV9	TRBJ2-1	.	TRBD2
CATSRGDTNQPQHF	TGTGCCACCAGCAGAGGGGACACGAATCAGCCCCAGCATTTT	TRBV15	TRBJ1-5	.	.
CASSPPDSILTEAFF	TGTGCCAGCAGCCCACCGGACAGTATTCTCACTGAAGCTTTCTTT	TRBV7-9	TRBJ1-1	.	.
CASSSTGGRGNEQFF	TGTGCCAGCAGCTCGACAGGGGGCCGGGGCAATGAGCAGTTCTTC	TRBV7-9	TRBJ2-1	few	TRBD1
CASSLTSGGSRYEQYF	TGCGCCAGCAGCTTGACTAGCGGGGGGTCCCGCTACGAGCAGTACTTC	TRBV5-1	TRBJ2-7	.	TRBD2
CASSQGQRWADTQYF	TGTGCCAGCAGCCAGGGACAGCGTTGGGCAGATACGCAGTATTTT	TRBV5-4	TRBJ2-3	.	TRBD1
CAISENGQGNYNEQFF	TGTGCCATCAGTGAGAATGGACAGGGTAACTACAATGAGCAGTTCTTC	TRBV10-3	TRBJ2-1	once	TRBD1
CAISESRDSYEQYF	TGTGCCATCAGTGAGTCTAGGGACAGCTACGAGCAGTACTTC	TRBV10-3	TRBJ2-7	.	TRBD1
CASSRQESSYEQYF	TGTGCCAGCAGTCGACAGGAAAGCTCCTACGAGCAGTACTTC	TRBV6-5	TRBJ2-7	.	.
CAGQLRGEGYGYTF	TGTGCCGGTCAACTCCGAGGGGAGGGGTATGGCTACACCTTC	TRBV30	TRBJ1-2	.	.
CASSLAPQDQPQHF	TGCGCCAGCAGCTTGGCCCCCCAGGATCAGCCCCAGCATTTT	TRBV5-1	TRBJ1-5	.	.